The 17 T cell receptor beta chains listed next were all sequenced from one sample in a study of blood T cell repertoires in COVID-19. The method was immunoSEQ multiplex PCR; TCRdb's version includes in-frame clones alone and lacks a portion of them. The data hold around 80,000 clones, with under 85% observed a single time. The sample was peripheral blood. The origin of the receptors is a woman aged 80 or over with acute or convalescent COVID-19.

This clone was counted a single time. The gene calls are TRBV6-5 and TRBJ2-5; TRBD1 is a possible D gene (5 bases). Trimming pared 6 bases from V and 1 base from J, leaving 9 bases between. Germline V gene sequence: CDR1 MNHEY, CDR2 SVGAGI. The CDR3 length is 13 residues. CDR3 region: CASRGQVQETQYF. CDR3 DNA: TGTGCCAGCAGGGGGCAGGTCCAAGAGACCCAGTACTTC.

The V call is TRBV5-8, the J call TRBJ1-5; D possibly corresponds to TRBD1 (6 bases). The V end was cut by 1 base, the J end by 6 bases, with 11 bases between. CDR1 and CDR2 from the germline V gene are SGHTS and YDEGEE. The length of the CDR3 is 14 residues. The DNA of the CDR3 is TGTGCCAGCAGCTTGAGAGGGGGGGGTCAGCCCCAGCATTTT. This encodes CASSLRGGGQPQHF.

V gene TRBV7-9 combines with J gene TRBJ2-1, with 7 bases matching TRBD2. Germline CDR1 and CDR2: SEHNR and FQNEAQ (reference sequence). This CDR3 region has 15 residues. J lost 3 bases, V lost 3 bases, and 5 bases had no gene match. The CDR3, as DNA: TGTGCCAGCAGCTTCGATCTAGCGGTCTACAATGAGCAGTTCTTC. Its translation: CASSFDLAVYNEQFF.

This chain uses TRBV19 with TRBJ1-2; D may be TRBD1 (6 bases). The CDR3 loop spans 14 amino acids. Trimming removed 0 bases from V and 5 bases from J, with 10 bases in between. From germline, CDR1 is LNHDA and CDR2 SQIVND (reference sequence). In nucleotides, the CDR3 is TGTGCCAGTAGTATAGAACGGGGGGCATATGGCTACACCTTC. Its protein is CASSIERGAYGYTF.

This sequence joins TRBV5-1 and TRBJ1-1; no clear D gene. Trimming stripped 0 bases from V and 4 bases from J, with 22 bases between. CDR3 length: 18 amino acids. Germline V gene lookup returns CDR1 SGHRS and CDR2 YFSETQ. The CDR3 loop is CASSLGPGKGAWGTEAFF. The CDR3 DNA reads as TGCGCCAGCAGCTTGGGCCCCGGGAAGGGAGCTTGGGGCACTGAAGCTTTCTTT.

Only a few counts were recorded for this clone. The rearrangement links TRBV7-9 to TRBJ2-2, with a possible D match to TRBD2 (5 bases). The CDR3 has 15 residues. Trimming removed 0 bases from V and 4 bases from J, with 9 bases in between. CDR1 SEHNR and CDR2 FQNEAQ come from the germline V gene (reference sequence). CDR3 DNA sequence: TGTGCCAGCAGCTTAGCAGCGGCGGTCACCGGGGAGCTGTTTTTT. Residues: CASSLAAAVTGELFF. Together with reference TRBV7-9 and TRBJ2-2, the CDR3 gives the full variable domain: DTGVSQNPRHKITKRGQNVTFRCDPISEHNRLYWYRQTLGQGPEFLTYFQNEAQLEKSRLLSDRFSAERPKGSFSTLEIQRTEQGDSAMYLCASSLAAAVTGELFFGEGSRLTVL.

This chain uses TRBV2 with TRBJ1-3; 7 bases are a match to TRBD1. The CDR3 consists of 15 residues. The germline gives CDR1 SNHLY, CDR2 FYNNEI. Trimming at V came to 6 bases and at J to 0 bases, leaving 5 bases not matched to a gene. The CDR3: CASRLTGDSGNTIYF. CDR3 bases: TGTGCCAGCAGGCTCACAGGGGACTCTGGAAACACCATATATTTT.

The chain combines TRBV5-1 with TRBJ2-5; TRBD1 is a possible D gene (5 bases). Germline loops: CDR1 SGHRS, CDR2 YFSETQ. V shed 4 bases and J shed 3 bases, with 22 bases lying between them. The CDR3 contains 17 residues. The CDR3 spells CASSQKPTGGGEETQYF. The CDR3 bases are TGCGCCAGCAGCCAGAAACCTACAGGTGGTGGGGAAGAGACCCAGTACTTC.

This clone has more than one count but fewer than ten. The chain employs TRBV3-1 (or the pseudogene TRBV3-2) and TRBJ2-7; weak D call: TRBD1 (5 bases). The CDR3 contains 13 residues. Trimming removed 1 base at V and 7 bases at J, with 11 bases between. The germline V gene has CDR1 LGHDT and CDR2 YNNKEL (reference sequence). The DNA for the CDR3 is TGTGCCAGCAGCCAAGCTAGTGGGGCTGAGCAGTACTTC. This gives the protein CASSQASGAEQYF.

The V and J genes are TRBV24-1 and TRBJ1-5, with a tentative D call TRBD1 (5 bases). CDR1 is KGHDR and CDR2 is SFDVKD in the germline V gene. The V end lost 5 bases, the J end lost 7 bases, and 14 bases lay between the germline ends. The CDR3 length is 14 residues. CDR3 sequence: CATSALGGEQPQHF. The CDR3 coding sequence is TGTGCCACCAGTGCCCTGGGGGGGGAACAGCCCCAGCATTTT.

The rearrangement joins TRBV4-2 to TRBJ2-7; TRBD1 matches at 10 bases. Germline CDR1 LGHNA, CDR2 YNFKEQ. CDR3 size: 15 residues. The V and J ends lost 2 bases and 1 base, in that order; junction bases with no gene match: 2. The CDR3 DNA reads as TGTGCCAGCAGCCAACCGGGACAGGGGTCCTACGAGCAGTACTTC. Translated: CASSQPGQGSYEQYF.

This clone appeared a few times. The J gene is TRBJ1-2, the V gene TRBV24-1; TRBD1 matches 8 bases. J gave up 4 bases and V 5 bases, and 5 bases lay outside the gene matches. Germline CDR1 and CDR2: KGHDR and SFDVKD. The CDR3 is 14 amino acids. This CDR3 is CATSVGQGAYGYTF. CDR3 bases: TGTGCCACCAGTGTCGGGCAGGGGGCCTATGGCTACACCTTC.

The chain employs TRBV9 and TRBJ2-1; D possibly corresponds to TRBD2 (6 bases). V shed 1 base and J shed 4 bases, with 12 bases lying between them. The CDR3 contains 15 residues. The germline CDR1 and CDR2 sequences are SGDLS and YYNGEE. The CDR3 protein is CASSVMGGEYNEQFF. CDR3 bases: TGTGCCAGCAGCGTAATGGGGGGTGAATACAATGAGCAGTTCTTC.

This chain uses TRBV24-1 with TRBJ2-7, with TRBD1 matching over 8 bases. The CDR3 has 15 residues. The germline V gene has CDR1 KGHDR and CDR2 SFDVKD. The V segment lost 4 bases and the J segment 0 bases; nucleotides outside the gene matches: 4. CDR3: CATSESGQASYEQYF. Here the CDR3 DNA reads TGTGCCACCAGTGAGTCGGGACAGGCCTCCTACGAGCAGTACTTC.

The chain combines TRBV28 with TRBJ1-4; 9 bases line up with TRBD1. Trimming took 3 bases from V and 8 from J; bases not matched to a gene: 7. The CDR3 is made up of 15 amino acids. Germline V lookup: CDR1 MDHEN, CDR2 SYDVKM. This chain's CDR3 is CASSFVTGGDEKLFF. DNA of the CDR3: TGTGCCAGCAGTTTTGTCACAGGGGGCGACGAAAAACTGTTTTTT.

The V and J genes are TRBV10-3 and TRBJ2-7; 9 positions match TRBD2. The CDR3 has 17 amino acids. J gave up 0 bases and V 2 bases, and 8 bases lay outside the gene matches. In germline, CDR1 is ENHRY, CDR2 SYGVKD. CDR3 sequence reads: CAISESGRLVGSYEQYF. The CDR3 DNA reads TGTGCCATCAGTGAGAGCGGGAGGCTAGTCGGCTCCTACGAGCAGTACTTC.

This chain connects TRBV5-1 to TRBJ1-4; D remains unclear. This CDR3 comprises 15 residues. CDR1 SGHRS and CDR2 YFSETQ come from the germline V gene. The V and J ends lost 0 bases and 0 bases respectively, with 6 bases between them. CDR3 in DNA: TGCGCCAGCAGCTTGGGCCCGGCAACTAATGAAAAACTGTTTTTT. Its translation: CASSLGPATNEKLFF.